This is a list of T cell receptor beta chains from one sample in a study of radiation and T cells in renal cell carcinoma. Profiling relied on immunoSEQ multiplex PCR, and the TCRdb table lists in-frame clones only, not all of them. Of some 44,000 clones detected, about 82% appear once; the ten largest clones hold about 25%. The sequences come from blood, collected from a patient whose treatment included radiotherapy and nephrectomy. The receptor source for this set is a woman aged 70-85 years with renal cell carcinoma. The CDR3 runs from the conserved cysteine through the conserved F or W. D genes are given only for firm matches. Size is stated for part of the rows, as once, few or many counts, or as a class when the clone is expanded.

CDR3 protein: CASNLVPGVYTEAFF
CDR3 DNA: TGCGCCAGCAACTTAGTTCCAGGGGTGTATACTGAAGCTTTCTTT
D gene: -
J gene: TRBJ1-1
V gene: TRBV5-1
clone size: once

CDR3 protein: CASSPRTGPYEQYF
CDR3 DNA: TGTGCCAGCAGCCCAAGGACAGGTCCCTACGAGCAGTACTTC
D gene: TRBD1
J gene: TRBJ2-7
V gene: TRBV7-6
clone size: -

CDR3 protein: CASSLAGTPRGYTF
CDR3 DNA: TGTGCCAGCAGCTTAGCCGGGACCCCTCGTGGCTACACCTTC
D gene: -
J gene: TRBJ1-2
V gene: TRBV7-9
clone size: -

CDR3 protein: CASSIDRSGWTEAFF
CDR3 DNA: TGTGCCAGTAGTATAGATCGAAGTGGTTGGACTGAAGCTTTCTTT
D gene: -
J gene: TRBJ1-1
V gene: TRBV19
clone size: -

CDR3 protein: CASSLVGATNTGELFF
CDR3 DNA: TGTGCCAGCAGCTTGGTAGGGGCCACGAACACCGGGGAGCTGTTTTTT
D gene: -
J gene: TRBJ2-2
V gene: TRBV5-4
clone size: -

CDR3 protein: CASSPDGSQETQYF
CDR3 DNA: TGTGCCAGCAGCCCGGACGGTTCCCAAGAGACCCAGTACTTC
D gene: -
J gene: TRBJ2-5
V gene: TRBV9
clone size: -

CDR3 protein: CASSSWTSSSYNEQFF
CDR3 DNA: TGTGCCAGCAGCAGCTGGACTAGCAGCTCCTACAATGAGCAGTTCTTC
D gene: TRBD2
J gene: TRBJ2-1
V gene: TRBV5-8
clone size: -

CDR3 protein: CASSLAGGQMNTEAFF
CDR3 DNA: TGCGCCAGCAGCTTGGCCGGCGGGCAGATGAACACTGAAGCTTTCTTT
D gene: -
J gene: TRBJ1-1
V gene: TRBV5-1
clone size: once

CDR3 protein: CASSQDRLAGQTGELFF
CDR3 DNA: TGTGCCAGCAGCCAAGATAGGCTAGCGGGGCAAACCGGGGAGCTGTTTTTT
D gene: TRBD2
J gene: TRBJ2-2
V gene: TRBV4-2
clone size: -

CDR3 protein: CASSAETSPTDTQYF
CDR3 DNA: TGTGCCAGCAGTGCTGAGACTAGCCCCACAGATACGCAGTATTTT
D gene: TRBD2
J gene: TRBJ2-3
V gene: TRBV6-4
clone size: -

CDR3 protein: CASRRGLTGELFF
CDR3 DNA: TGTGCCAGCAGGAGGGGGCTCACCGGGGAGCTGTTTTTT
D gene: TRBD1
J gene: TRBJ2-2
V gene: TRBV2
clone size: few

CDR3 protein: CASSGVSRGTDTQYF
CDR3 DNA: TGTGCCAGTTCTGGGGTCAGTCGGGGCACAGATACGCAGTATTTT
D gene: -
J gene: TRBJ2-3
V gene: TRBV2
clone size: -

CDR3 protein: CAISEARYQPQHF
CDR3 DNA: TGTGCCATCAGTGAGGCCAGATATCAGCCCCAGCATTTT
D gene: -
J gene: TRBJ1-5
V gene: TRBV10-3
clone size: few

CDR3 protein: CAWMGDRSYNEQFF
CDR3 DNA: TGTGCCTGGATGGGGGACCGCTCCTACAATGAGCAGTTCTTC
D gene: -
J gene: TRBJ2-1
V gene: TRBV30
clone size: medium-sized

CDR3 protein: CAISESTGGQTNEKLFF
CDR3 DNA: TGTGCCATCAGTGAGTCGACAGGGGGCCAAACTAATGAAAAACTGTTTTTT
D gene: TRBD1
J gene: TRBJ1-4
V gene: TRBV10-3
clone size: -

CDR3 protein: CASSQAGGNYGYTF
CDR3 DNA: TGCGCCAGCAGCCAGGCTGGGGGTAACTATGGCTACACCTTC
D gene: -
J gene: TRBJ1-2
V gene: TRBV4-3
clone size: -

CDR3 protein: CASSVETSGGSREQFF
CDR3 DNA: TGCGCCAGCAGCGTTGAAACTAGCGGGGGTTCCCGTGAGCAGTTCTTC
D gene: TRBD2
J gene: TRBJ2-1
V gene: TRBV5-1
clone size: -

CDR3 protein: CASGLASSEAFF
CDR3 DNA: TGTGCTAGTGGTTTGGCCTCGTCTGAAGCTTTCTTT
D gene: -
J gene: TRBJ1-1
V gene: TRBV12-5
clone size: -

CDR3 protein: CASSLDRGGIQETQYF
CDR3 DNA: TGTGCCAGCAGTTTGGACAGGGGGGGTATCCAAGAGACCCAGTACTTC
D gene: TRBD1
J gene: TRBJ2-5
V gene: TRBV27
clone size: -

CDR3 protein: CASSLDRHQFNSPLHF
CDR3 DNA: TGTGCCAGCAGCCTAGACAGACACCAATTTAATTCACCCCTCCACTTT
D gene: -
J gene: TRBJ1-6
V gene: TRBV5-6
clone size: -

CDR3 protein: CASSEPYRGEAQYF
CDR3 DNA: TGTGCCAGCAGTGAACCCTACAGGGGTGAGGCGCAGTATTTT
D gene: TRBD1
J gene: TRBJ2-3
V gene: TRBV6-1
clone size: -

CDR3 protein: CASSLNSGRAYEQYF
CDR3 DNA: TGCGCCAGCAGCTTGAACAGCGGGAGGGCTTACGAGCAGTACTTC
D gene: TRBD2
J gene: TRBJ2-7
V gene: TRBV5-1
clone size: -